The clone carrying this T cell receptor (beta chain) was observed many times. What it recognizes is unknown. The data belong to a study of early T cells in non-severe SARS-CoV-2 infection. The wider study: Chains were unpaired, as sequencing was done on bulk RNA from unsorted whole blood.

As part of library construction, unique molecular identifiers were attached to individual cDNA molecules. TCRdb passed the 5' RACE reads through MiXCR, listing each CDR3 protein once. In the table there are almost 65,000 distinct CDR3 sequences, around 4.7% of which are singletons. Findings and limits, study-wide: CD4 and private specificities were missed by VDJdb matching, which favored anti-spike CD8 responses.

The sample taken for sequencing was whole blood. The clonotype comes from an adult who was a healthcare worker with PCR-confirmed SARS-CoV-2 infection or an uninfected control (not recorded which).

The CDR3 DNA is TGTGCCAGCAGCACCCGGAGGGGGGAACACAATGAGCAGTTCTTC. This translates into CASSTRRGEHNEQFF. The V and J genes are TRBV3-2 and TRBJ2-1; the D call in the table, TRBD1, was not verified against the DNA. TRBV3-2 is a pseudogene locus. The CDR3 loop spans 15 amino acids.